What follows describes a single TCR beta chain. TCRdb keeps only in-frame clones here, not all; method: immunoSEQ multiplex PCR. The profile shows over 15,000 clones, about four fifths of them singletons. This CDR3 has 19 amino acids. Trimming took 8 bases from V and 1 from J, leaving 29 bases between them. The germline CDR1 and CDR2 sequences are MNHEY and SMNVEV (reference sequence). This entry is derived from a study of blood T cell repertoires in COVID-19. On the study more broadly: Sources were T cells, B-cell-depleted T cells, or PBMCs; the material itself was cDNA or gDNA.

The V and J genes are TRBV27 and TRBJ1-2, with D possibly matching TRBD1 (5 bases). The sample consisted of peripheral blood. The sequence derives from a man aged 40-55 years with active or convalescent COVID-19. The CDR3 DNA follows: TGTGCCAGCCGGAGTTCGGGGGGATTCGGGACGGCACTTAACTATGGCTACACCTTC. Its protein is CASRSSGGFGTALNYGYTF.